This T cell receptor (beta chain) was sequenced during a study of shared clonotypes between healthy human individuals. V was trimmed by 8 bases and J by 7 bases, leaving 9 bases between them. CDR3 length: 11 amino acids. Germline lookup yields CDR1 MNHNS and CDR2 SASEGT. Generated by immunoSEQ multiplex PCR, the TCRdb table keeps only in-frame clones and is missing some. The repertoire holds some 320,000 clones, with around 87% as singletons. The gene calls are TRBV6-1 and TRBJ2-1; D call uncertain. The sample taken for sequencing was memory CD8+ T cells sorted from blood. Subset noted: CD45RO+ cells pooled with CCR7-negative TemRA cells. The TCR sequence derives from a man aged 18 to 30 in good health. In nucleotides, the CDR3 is TGTGCCAGCGGCAGGAAAAATGAGCAGTTCTTC. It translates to CASGRKNEQFF.